This TCR beta chain originates from a study of cytomegalovirus exposure and HLA in healthy donors. Study as a whole: Early released data comprised 80 million to 90 million unique TCRs from HLA-typed donors. Membership in the Caucasian-associated ancestry cluster was found for about 84% of approximately 430 genotyped donors. Study-wide findings and caveats: The analysis excluded some indistinguishable V segments, including TRBV6-2 and TRBV6-3. The only immune exposure information that was available was CMV serostatus.

Comments on this clone: Its target is unknown.

Researchers ran the PCR with 60 Vbeta and 13 Jbeta primers. Profiled with immunoSEQ multiplex PCR; TCRdb holds only in-frame clones, not every one. In the table there are over 200,000 clones, more than 70% of which are singletons. From germline, CDR1 is MGHDK and CDR2 SYGVNS. V lost 4 bases and J lost 13, with 11 bases in between. The CDR3 contains 11 residues. The material sequenced was PBMCs. The chain employs TRBV25-1 and TRBJ2-1; maybe TRBD1 (5 bases). The clonotype originates from a human donor in good health. The CDR3 region has the DNA TGTGCCAGCAGTGTAGTCAGGGTACAGTTCTTC. As protein: CASSVVRVQFF.